This T cell receptor (beta chain) originates from a study of yellow fever vaccine responses in identical twins. In the case of this clonotype: Its antigen is currently unknown.

Findings of the study overall: Twins' T cell vaccine responses reportedly looked partly convergent, partly personalized.

TCRdb passed the RT-PCR reads through MiXCR, listing each CDR3 protein once. The sample shows 15,000 to 20,000 distinct CDR3 sequences, approximately 80% of them seen only once. The source of this sequence is a woman younger than 35 who received the yellow fever vaccine. The sequences come from T cells from blood (PBMCs), unsorted or a sorted subset (not recorded which), collected before or after yellow fever vaccination (not recorded which).

The DNA for the CDR3 is TGTGCCAGTAGTGTACAGGGAGATCAGCCCCAGCATTTT. Residues: CASSVQGDQPQHF. The rearrangement links TRBV19 to TRBJ1-5, with D maybe TRBD1 (6 bases). Germline loops: CDR1 LNHDA, CDR2 SQIVND (reference sequence). Trimming removed 5 bases from V and 5 bases from J, with 10 bases in between. The CDR3 has 13 residues.